This TCR beta chain stems from a study of post-analysis software for immune sequencing data. About the research overall: The patients showed relapsing-remitting, secondary progressive and progressive-relapsing multiple sclerosis courses.

Sequencing libraries made from TCR beta cDNA carried unique molecular identifiers. About 500,000 cDNA molecules were obtained per 1 to 10 million input T cells. Each CDR3 protein gets one entry after TCRdb re-called the PCR reads with MiXCR. The table records roughly 160,000 distinct CDR3 sequences, under 40% of them present only once. This clonotype showed up just a few times. V was shortened by 6 bases and J by 6 bases, with 18 bases between the two germline ends. Germline CDR1 and CDR2: MNHEY and SMNVEV (reference sequence). This CDR3 is built from 15 residues. This clonotype originated in a girl under 18 with multiple sclerosis. Here the sequenced sample was blood, taken after autologous hematopoietic stem cell transplantation. V is TRBV27 and J is TRBJ2-1, with D perhaps matching TRBD1 or TRBD2 (5 bases each). The CDR3 nucleotides are TGTGCCAGCAGGCCTGGGGGAAAGGCTCTCAATGAGCAGTTCTTC. Protein product: CASRPGGKALNEQFF.